A single sample is the source of the 29 T cell receptor beta chains below, sequenced in a study of cytomegalovirus exposure and HLA in healthy donors. Profiled with immunoSEQ multiplex PCR; TCRdb holds only in-frame clones, not every one. The profile shows about 120,000 clones, approximately 90% of them singletons. Source material: PBMCs. The receptors derive from a man between 18 and 29 years old in good health and CMV-seropositive.

This clone was detected only once. CDR3 DNA sequence: TGTGCCAGCAGCTTAGTATGGGGGGGGCGATACAATGAGCAGTTCTTC. Translated, it gives CASSLVWGGRYNEQFF. V gene TRBV7-6 combines with J gene TRBJ2-1; possibly TRBD2 for D (7 bases). CDR3 length: 16 residues. Germline values: CDR1 SGHVS, CDR2 FNYEAQ. Trimming shortened V by 1 base and J by 4 bases, and 14 bases separated the two germline ends.

The V gene is TRBV27, the J gene TRBJ2-1; D might be TRBD2 (7 bases). Trimming cost V 6 bases and J 6 bases, with 18 bases left between them. The CDR3 totals 15 residues. The germline V gene encodes CDR1 MNHEY and CDR2 SMNVEV (reference sequence). The DNA of the CDR3 is TGTGCCAGCAGCTCCCCGAGGGGGGGGATCAATGAGCAGTTCTTC. Its protein product is CASSSPRGGINEQFF.

The chain has TRBV5-1 and TRBJ2-3, with D possibly TRBD2 on 6 matching bases. V shed 1 base and J shed 0 bases, with 9 bases lying between them. Germline CDR1 SGHRS, CDR2 YFSETQ. The CDR3 extends over 15 amino acids. The CDR3 DNA reads TGCGCCAGCAGCTTGAGGCTAGCGAGCACAGATACGCAGTATTTT. Residues: CASSLRLASTDTQYF.

V is TRBV5-1 and J is TRBJ2-5; 9 bases are shared with TRBD1. J lost 4 bases, V lost 6 bases, and 13 bases had no gene match. The CDR3 extends over 16 amino acids. Germline lookup yields CDR1 SGHRS and CDR2 YFSETQ. CDR3 DNA sequence: TGCGCCAGCACCGAAACAGGGGGCTTCTGGAGAGAGACCCAGTACTTC. Its protein product is CASTETGGFWRETQYF.

This clone was observed a handful of times. The chain joins TRBV5-6 to TRBJ2-7; D unresolved. Trimming cost V 0 bases and J 0 bases, with 4 bases left between them. The CDR3 spans 13 residues. Germline V CDR1 and CDR2: SGHDT, YYEEEE. The CDR3, as DNA: TGTGCCAGCAGCTTGGGGAGCTCCTACGAGCAGTACTTC. Encoded protein: CASSLGSSYEQYF.

This clone was seen just once. The rearrangement uses TRBV6-5 and TRBJ2-7; D gene ambiguous. Trimming cost V 4 bases and J 7 bases, with 8 bases left between them. The CDR3 has 11 amino acids. Per germline, CDR1 MNHEY and CDR2 SVGAGI. The CDR3 DNA reads TGTGCCAGCAGTTCCTCGCGGGAGCAGTACTTC. This encodes CASSSSREQYF.

V usage is TRBV2 and J usage is TRBJ1-4, with 8 bases fitting TRBD1. J gave up 7 bases and V 1 base, and 5 bases lay outside the gene matches. The germline V gene has CDR1 SNHLY and CDR2 FYNNEI. The CDR3 is 15 amino acids. The CDR3 nucleotides read TGTGCCAGCAGTGAAGTCGGACAGGGTCCTGAAAAACTGTTTTTT. Residues: CASSEVGQGPEKLFF.

This CDR3 is CASSILGAEAFF. In DNA form, the CDR3 reads TGTGCCAGTAGTATTTTAGGGGCCGAAGCTTTCTTT. V gene TRBV19 combines with J gene TRBJ1-1, with D perhaps matching TRBD1 (5 bases). Trimming cost V 3 bases and J 8 bases, with 10 bases left between them. The germline V gene has CDR1 LNHDA and CDR2 SQIVND (reference sequence). The CDR3 extends over 12 amino acids.

The CDR3 protein is CASSRTSGGAGEQFF. The CDR3 region has the DNA TGTGCCAGCAGTCGCACTAGCGGGGGGGCGGGTGAGCAGTTCTTC. The chain has TRBV27 and TRBJ2-1; 13 nucleotides line up with TRBD2. The length of the CDR3 is 15 residues. V was pared by 5 bases and J by 9 bases, with 7 bases of the junction left unmatched. Per germline, CDR1 MNHEY and CDR2 SMNVEV (reference sequence).

J is TRBJ2-2 and V is TRBV29-1; D gene uncertain. Looked up from germline, CDR1 is SQVTM and CDR2 is ANQGSEA. This CDR3 is 14 amino acids long. Trimming shortened V by 4 bases and J by 1 base, and 10 bases separated the two germline ends. In nucleotides, the CDR3 is TGCAGCGTTGCTCTCTCGCGGAACACCGGGGAGCTGTTTTTT. Its translation is CSVALSRNTGELFF.

The V gene is TRBV7-8, the J gene TRBJ1-4; maybe TRBD1 (5 bases). Per germline, CDR1 SGHVS and CDR2 FQNEAQ. Trimming took 2 bases from V and 8 from J, leaving 15 bases between them. CDR3 length equals 15 residues. The CDR3 DNA follows: TGTGCCAGCAGCTTATTACGGGGGAAGGACGAAAAACTGTTTTTT. Its protein product is CASSLLRGKDEKLFF.

With regard to this clone: The same CDR3 can be traced to other DNA sequences in this sample. The V call is TRBV18, the J call TRBJ2-5, with 8 bases aligning to TRBD1. Trimming at V came to 3 bases and at J to 3 bases, leaving 3 bases not matched to a gene. The length of the CDR3 is 14 residues. The germline CDR1 and CDR2 sequences are KGHSH and LQKENI. Here the CDR3 DNA reads TGTGCCAGCTCACCCTTGACAGGGGAAGAGACCCAGTACTTC. Translating gives CASSPLTGEETQYF. The whole variable domain, filled in from reference TRBV18 and TRBJ2-5, reads NAGVMQNPRHLVRRRGQEARLRCSPMKGHSHVYWYRQLPEEGLKFMVYLQKENIIDESGMPKERFSAEFPKEGPSILRIQQVVRGDSAAYFCASSPLTGEETQYFGPGTRLLVL.

Of note for this clone: Other nucleotide sequences in the sample specify the same CDR3. The chain joins TRBV7-2 to TRBJ2-1; no clear D gene. This CDR3 contains 13 residues. V was pared by 5 bases and J by 0 bases, with 5 bases between. Per germline, CDR1 SGHTA and CDR2 FQGNSA. CDR3 sequence: CASSPSSYNEQFF. CDR3 in DNA: TGTGCCAGCAGCCCATCCTCCTACAATGAGCAGTTCTTC.

The rearrangement joins TRBV4-2 to TRBJ2-3, with TRBD2 identical over 12 bases. CDR1 and CDR2 from the germline V gene are LGHNA and YNFKEQ. V shed 4 bases, J shed 2 bases, and the junction held 4 bases outside the gene matches. CDR3 length: 16 residues. In DNA, the CDR3 is TGTGCCAGCAGCCTCCGGACTAGCGGGATCACAGATACGCAGTATTTT. Translated: CASSLRTSGITDTQYF.

The V and J genes are TRBV7-9 and TRBJ1-3; TRBD1 is a possible D gene (6 bases). The CDR3 is 15 residues long. CDR1 is SEHNR and CDR2 is FQNEAQ in the germline V gene (reference sequence). V was cut by 7 bases and J by 2 bases, with 15 bases left in between. The CDR3 spells CASTVLGAAGNTIYF. As DNA, the CDR3 is TGTGCCAGCACCGTTTTGGGGGCAGCTGGAAACACCATATATTTT. Complete variable domain (other parts from reference TRBV7-9 and TRBJ1-3): DTGVSQNPRHKITKRGQNVTFRCDPISEHNRLYWYRQTLGQGPEFLTYFQNEAQLEKSRLLSDRFSAERPKGSFSTLEIQRTEQGDSAMYLCASTVLGAAGNTIYFGEGSWLTVV.

V and J are TRBV5-1 and TRBJ1-2; 7 bases align to TRBD1. Trimming at V came to 0 bases and at J to 3 bases, leaving 2 bases not matched to a gene. Germline CDR1 reads SGHRS; CDR2 reads YFSETQ. The CDR3 totals 14 residues. CDR3 sequence (DNA): TGCGCCAGCAGCTTGGAGGGGGCGGACTATGGCTACACCTTC. This encodes CASSLEGADYGYTF.

The V call is TRBV28, the J call TRBJ1-1; 8 bases are a match to TRBD1. CDR1 MDHEN and CDR2 SYDVKM come from the germline V gene. J lost 5 bases, V lost 2 bases, and 1 base had no gene match. The CDR3 runs to 13 residues. The CDR3 DNA is TGTGCCAGCAGTTTAACAGGGGGGACTGAAGCTTTCTTT. Translation: CASSLTGGTEAFF.

The chain links TRBV10-3 to TRBJ1-6; 8 bases fit TRBD1. Germline V CDR1 and CDR2: ENHRY, SYGVKD. The junction had 7 bases not matched to a gene; V was cut back by 10 bases and J by 5 bases. This CDR3 contains 14 residues. The CDR3 DNA reads as TGTGCCACCCGCTCGACAGGGGATAATTCACCCCTCCACTTT. Protein: CATRSTGDNSPLHF.

This chain links TRBV19 with TRBJ2-1, with D possibly matching TRBD2 (7 bases). Trimming shortened V by 6 bases and J by 7 bases, and 16 bases separated the two germline ends. Germline CDR1 LNHDA, CDR2 SQIVND (reference sequence). The CDR3 consists of 14 residues. CDR3 protein: CASSITGGSNEQFF. The CDR3 DNA reads TGTGCCAGTAGCATCACGGGGGGCTCTAATGAGCAGTTCTTC.

The rearrangement links TRBV1 to TRBJ2-2; no DNA check was done on the table's D call, TRBD2. TRBV1 is given as a pseudogene. The CDR3 totals 18 residues. CDR3 residues: CTSSQDKGLPEKTGELFF. The CDR3 bases are TGCACCAGCAGCCAAGATAAGGGACTCCCCGAGAAGACCGGGGAGCTGTTTTTT.

This clone is a singleton in its sample. The chain employs TRBV10-3 and TRBJ2-1, with 10 bases matching TRBD2. CDR3 length: 15 residues. The V and J ends lost 11 bases and 1 base, in that order; junction bases with no gene match: 8. Per germline, CDR1 ENHRY and CDR2 SYGVKD. The CDR3 DNA sequence: TGTGCCTCCTCCGGGACTAGCGCTTCCTACAATGAGCAGTTCTTC. Protein sequence: CASSGTSASYNEQFF.

J is TRBJ1-2 and V is TRBV5-4; 8 bases are shared with TRBD1. This CDR3 has 15 residues. CDR1 and CDR2 from the germline V gene are SGHNT and YYREEE (reference sequence). Losses at the gene ends were 4 bases for V and 0 bases for J; bases not matched to a gene: 5. The CDR3 DNA follows: TGTGCCAGCAGCCAAGGGACAGGTTCTAACTATGGCTACACCTTC. This translates into CASSQGTGSNYGYTF.

The CDR3 sequence: CASSAQGSNQPQHF. CDR3 bases: TGTGCCAGCAGCGCGCAGGGTAGCAATCAGCCCCAGCATTTT. The rearrangement joins TRBV9 to TRBJ1-5; tentatively, D is TRBD1 (5 bases). The length of the CDR3 is 14 residues. Germline assignment: CDR1 SGDLS and CDR2 YYNGEE. V was cut by 3 bases and J by 0 bases, with 7 bases left in between.

The rearrangement joins TRBV19 to TRBJ2-1; D may be TRBD2 (5 bases). Germline-derived CDR1 and CDR2 are LNHDA and SQIVND (reference sequence). The V gene lost 6 bases and the J gene lost 7 bases, with 16 bases spanning the gap. This CDR3 has 14 residues. DNA for the CDR3: TGTGCCAGTAGCCCAGAGCGGCTTGATAATGAGCAGTTCTTC. This codes for CASSPERLDNEQFF. The whole variable domain, remainder taken from reference TRBV19 and TRBJ2-1, is DGGITQSPKYLFRKEGQNVTLSCEQNLNHDAMYWYRQDPGQGLRLIYYSQIVNDFQKGDIAEGYSVSREKKESFPLTVTSAQKNPTAFYLCASSPERLDNEQFFGPGTRLTVL.

V and J are TRBV5-1 and TRBJ1-5; D might be TRBD1 (6 bases). The CDR3 loop spans 23 amino acids. CDR1 is SGHRS and CDR2 is YFSETQ in the germline V gene. V lost 2 bases, J lost 0 bases, and 33 bases lay in between. CDR3 residues: CASSFVDPSGNREALCSNQPQHF. CDR3 sequence (DNA): TGCGCCAGCAGCTTCGTCGATCCCTCAGGAAACAGGGAAGCACTGTGTAGCAATCAGCCCCAGCATTTT.

The chain links TRBV12-5 to TRBJ2-2; perhaps TRBD1 as D (5 bases). This CDR3 contains 13 residues. Germline V gene lookup returns CDR1 LGHNT and CDR2 FRNRAP. Trimming removed 9 bases from V and 2 bases from J, with 10 bases in between. The CDR3 loop reads CARRGHNTGELFF. The CDR3 DNA reads TGTGCTAGAAGGGGTCACAACACCGGGGAGCTGTTTTTT. Together with reference TRBV12-5 and TRBJ2-2, the CDR3 gives the full variable domain: DARVTQTPRHKVTEMGQEVTMRCQPILGHNTVFWYRQTMMQGLELLAYFRNRAPLDDSGMPKDRFSAEMPDATLATLKIQPSEPRDSAVYFCARRGHNTGELFFGEGSRLTVL.

There are a few counts of this clone. The chain recombines TRBV19 with TRBJ1-5; D gene unclear. The length of the CDR3 is 15 residues. Germline-derived CDR1 and CDR2 are LNHDA and SQIVND (reference sequence). Trimming took 11 bases from V and 0 from J, leaving 17 bases between them. This chain's CDR3 is CASSEGQHSNQPQHF. The DNA of the CDR3 is TGTGCCTCCAGTGAGGGTCAGCATAGCAATCAGCCCCAGCATTTT.

This sequence joins TRBV7-9 and TRBJ2-1, with no clear D. Per the germline V gene, CDR1 is SEHNR and CDR2 is FQNEAQ (reference sequence). The CDR3 has 15 amino acids. Trimming stripped 1 base from V and 4 bases from J, with 11 bases between. CDR3 sequence (DNA): TGTGCCAGCAGCTTAGGAGGTTGCCCGTACAATGAGCAGTTCTTC. Translation: CASSLGGCPYNEQFF.

V usage is TRBV7-9 and J usage is TRBJ2-7, with unresolved D. This CDR3 contains 12 residues. Germline-derived CDR1 and CDR2 are SEHNR and FQNEAQ (reference sequence). The V and J ends lost 5 bases and 5 bases respectively, with 10 bases between them. The CDR3 DNA sequence: TGTGCCAGCAGCCCATTACAGAACGAGCAGTACTTC. This codes for CASSPLQNEQYF.